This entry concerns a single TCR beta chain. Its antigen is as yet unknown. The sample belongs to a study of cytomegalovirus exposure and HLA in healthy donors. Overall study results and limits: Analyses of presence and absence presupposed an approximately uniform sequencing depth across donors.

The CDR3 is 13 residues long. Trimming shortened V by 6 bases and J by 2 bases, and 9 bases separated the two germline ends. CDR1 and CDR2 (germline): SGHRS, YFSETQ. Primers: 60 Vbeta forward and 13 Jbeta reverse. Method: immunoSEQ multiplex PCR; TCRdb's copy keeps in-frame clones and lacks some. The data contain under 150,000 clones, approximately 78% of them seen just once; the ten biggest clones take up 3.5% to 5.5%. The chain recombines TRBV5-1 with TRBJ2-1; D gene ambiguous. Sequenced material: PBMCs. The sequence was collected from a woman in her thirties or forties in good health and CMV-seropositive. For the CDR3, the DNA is TGCGCCAGCACGGAGTGGACCTACAATGAGCAGTTCTTC. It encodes CASTEWTYNEQFF.